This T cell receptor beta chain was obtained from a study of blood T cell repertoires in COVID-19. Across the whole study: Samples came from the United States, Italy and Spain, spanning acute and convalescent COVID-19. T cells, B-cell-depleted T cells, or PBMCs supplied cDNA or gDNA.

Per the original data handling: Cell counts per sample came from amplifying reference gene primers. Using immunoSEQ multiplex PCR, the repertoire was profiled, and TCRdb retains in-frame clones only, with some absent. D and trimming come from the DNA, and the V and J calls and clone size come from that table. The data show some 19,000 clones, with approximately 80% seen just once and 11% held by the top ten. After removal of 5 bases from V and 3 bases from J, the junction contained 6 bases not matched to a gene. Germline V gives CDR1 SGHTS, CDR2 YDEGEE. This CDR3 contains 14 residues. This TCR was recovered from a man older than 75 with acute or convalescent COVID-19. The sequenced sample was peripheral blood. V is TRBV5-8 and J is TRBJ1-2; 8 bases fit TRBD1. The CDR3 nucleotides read TGTGCCAGCAGTCCCGGACAGGGTTACTATGGCTACACCTTC. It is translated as CASSPGQGYYGYTF. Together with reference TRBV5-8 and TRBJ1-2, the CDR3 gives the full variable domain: EAGVTQSPTHLIKTRGQQATLRCSPISGHTSVYWYQQALGLGLQFLLWYDEGEERNRGNFPPRFSGRQFPNYSSELNVNALELEDSALYLCASSPGQGYYGYTFGSGTRLTVV.